The 23 T cell receptor beta chains listed next were all sequenced from one sample in a study of T cell responses to AZD1222 COVID-19 vaccine. Method: immunoSEQ multiplex PCR; TCRdb's copy keeps in-frame clones and lacks some. The sample records about 97,000 clones, 88% being singletons. The source was peripheral blood, collected on day 0 of AZD1222 vaccination. These receptors originate from an adult in good health.

V and J are TRBV29-1 and TRBJ2-4, with 7 bases aligning to TRBD1. V was pared by 5 bases and J by 2 bases, with 3 bases of the junction left unmatched. The CDR3 loop spans 13 amino acids. Germline-derived CDR1 and CDR2 are SQVTM and ANQGSEA. CDR3 coding DNA: TGCAGCGTTCGGGACAGTACCAAAAACATTCAGTACTTC. This gives the protein CSVRDSTKNIQYF.

The chain carries TRBV2 and TRBJ1-1; no clear D. The CDR3 runs to 13 residues. The germline V gene encodes CDR1 SNHLY and CDR2 FYNNEI. The V and J ends lost 4 bases and 2 bases respectively, with 8 bases between them. CDR3 sequence reads: CASSVHLNTEAFF. CDR3 sequence (DNA): TGTGCCAGCAGTGTACACTTAAACACTGAAGCTTTCTTT.

CDR3 in DNA: TGTGCCAGCTCACCATCGACTAGGTCCTACGAGCAGTACTTC. Amino acid sequence: CASSPSTRSYEQYF. The chain combines TRBV18 with TRBJ2-7; weak D call: TRBD2 (6 bases). This CDR3 comprises 14 residues. The V gene's germline CDR1 is KGHSH and CDR2 LQKENI. V lost 2 bases and J lost 1, with 9 bases in between.

The rearrangement joins TRBV11-2 to TRBJ1-5; 7 bases agree with TRBD1. The CDR3 totals 13 residues. The V gene end was trimmed by 5 bases and the J gene end by 7 bases; junction bases not matched to a gene: 5. The germline V gene encodes CDR1 SGHAT and CDR2 FQNNGV. CDR3 in amino acids: CASSQNRGQPQHF. In DNA, the CDR3 is TGTGCCAGCAGCCAGAACAGGGGCCAGCCCCAGCATTTT.

This clone was observed once. V gene TRBV6-6 combines with J gene TRBJ2-7, with 8 bases that match TRBD1. Germline V gene sequence: CDR1 MNHNY, CDR2 SVGAGI (reference sequence). The junction had 4 bases not matched to a gene; V was cut back by 2 bases and J by 4 bases. This CDR3 is built from 14 residues. Written as DNA, the CDR3 is TGTGCCAGCAGTTACGGACAGGGCTTTTACGAGCAGTACTTC. It is translated as CASSYGQGFYEQYF.

This clone appeared once. The gene calls are TRBV25-1 and TRBJ1-2; 9 bases align to TRBD1. CDR1 and CDR2 from the germline V gene are MGHDK and SYGVNS. V shed 6 bases, J shed 6 bases, and the junction held 5 bases outside the gene matches. CDR3 size: 13 residues. The CDR3 spells CASSDRGWDGYTF. CDR3 in DNA: TGTGCCAGCAGCGACAGGGGGTGGGATGGCTACACCTTC.

The rearrangement joins TRBV6-1 to TRBJ1-5; D not resolved. This CDR3 is built from 13 residues. V gave up 3 bases and J gave up 3 bases, with 6 bases separating them. The germline V gene encodes CDR1 MNHNS and CDR2 SASEGT. CDR3 sequence (DNA): TGTGCCAGCAGTGACAGTTACAATCAGCCCCAGCATTTT. Protein: CASSDSYNQPQHF.

This clone was seen once. This sequence joins TRBV7-2 and TRBJ1-1; tentatively, D is TRBD1 (6 bases). V gave up 4 bases and J gave up 8 bases, with 17 bases separating them. This CDR3 has 14 residues. Germline loops: CDR1 SGHTA, CDR2 FQGNSA. The CDR3 DNA reads TGTGCCAGCAGCTACGAGGGTGTCGGGGGCGAAGCTTTCTTT. It specifies CASSYEGVGGEAFF.

This sequence joins TRBV28 and TRBJ1-3; D ambiguous. V was clipped by 8 bases and J by 4 bases, with 15 bases between them. This CDR3 region has 14 residues. Per germline, CDR1 MDHEN and CDR2 SYDVKM. This CDR3 is CASLGGRAGNTIYF. CDR3 in DNA: TGTGCCAGCCTCGGCGGCCGTGCCGGAAACACCATATATTTT.

This clone was seen a few times. The J gene is TRBJ2-5, the V gene TRBV6-5; 12 nucleotides align to TRBD2. CDR1 is MNHEY, CDR2 SVGAGI, per germline. CDR3 length equals 13 residues. Trimming at V came to 10 bases and at J to 3 bases, leaving 3 bases not matched to a gene. CDR3 bases: TGTGCCACAGGACTAGCGGGGAAAGAGACCCAGTACTTC. Its protein is CATGLAGKETQYF.

The rearrangement links TRBV19 to TRBJ1-4; no clear D gene. V lost 5 bases and J lost 8, with 15 bases in between. This CDR3 has 14 residues. Looked up from germline, CDR1 is LNHDA and CDR2 is SQIVND (reference sequence). CDR3 DNA sequence: TGTGCCAGTAGTCCCCCAGGTGCGCCGGAAAAACTGTTTTTT. It specifies CASSPPGAPEKLFF.

The chain links TRBV19 to TRBJ1-1; TRBD1 agrees at 8 bases. Germline CDR1 LNHDA, CDR2 SQIVND (reference sequence). The CDR3 runs 14 residues. Trimming at V came to 6 bases and at J to 5 bases, leaving 8 bases not matched to a gene. The CDR3 here is CASRTQGARTEAFF. In DNA form, the CDR3 reads TGTGCCAGTAGGACCCAGGGGGCGAGAACTGAAGCTTTCTTT.

The chain recombines TRBV7-2 with TRBJ2-5; D is undetermined. V lost 0 bases and J 4 bases, leaving 9 bases between the germline ends. The CDR3 consists of 14 residues. From germline, CDR1 is SGHTA and CDR2 FQGNSA. The CDR3 DNA follows: TGTGCCAGCAGCTTAGCCGCACCAAGAGAGACCCAGTACTTC. Protein product: CASSLAAPRETQYF.

This rearrangement joins TRBV7-2 to TRBJ2-6, with 7 bases that match TRBD1. The CDR3 runs 17 residues. Germline V lookup: CDR1 SGHTA, CDR2 FQGNSA. The V and J ends lost 4 bases and 0 bases, in that order; junction bases with no gene match: 6. CDR3 nucleotides: TGTGCCAGCAGCTCGCAGGGACAGAACTCTGGGGCCAACGTCCTGACTTTC. Protein product: CASSSQGQNSGANVLTF.

The chain is built from TRBV2 and TRBJ1-1; D gene ambiguous. CDR1 and CDR2 from the germline V gene are SNHLY and FYNNEI. The length of the CDR3 is 14 residues. Trimming cost V 6 bases and J 5 bases, with 16 bases left between them. The CDR3 coding sequence is TGTGCCAGCAGCGGCCTAGTGGGGAGGACTGAAGCTTTCTTT. Protein product: CASSGLVGRTEAFF.

This clone was detected a few times. The chain combines TRBV27 with TRBJ1-2; possibly TRBD1 for D (6 bases). CDR1 is MNHEY, CDR2 SMNVEV, per germline (reference sequence). V was cut by 3 bases and J by 8 bases, with 13 bases left in between. This CDR3 has 13 residues. Here the CDR3 reads CASSFRAGAGYTF. The CDR3 DNA is TGTGCCAGCAGTTTCCGCGCAGGGGCCGGCTACACCTTC.

This chain uses TRBV30 with TRBJ1-3; no clear D gene. CDR1 is GTSNPN, CDR2 SVGIG, per germline (reference sequence). This CDR3 is 11 amino acids long. V was cut by 2 bases and J by 4 bases, with 3 bases left in between. The CDR3 nucleotides are TGTGCCTGGAGTAAGGGAAACACCATATATTTT. Translating it yields CAWSKGNTIYF.

This clone appeared a single time. The CDR3 DNA sequence: TGTGCCAGCAGCCTCCTAACGGGACGTAGCTCTGGAAACACCATATATTTT. Protein sequence: CASSLLTGRSSGNTIYF. The chain links TRBV3-1 (or the pseudogene TRBV3-2) to TRBJ1-3, with a weak D call TRBD1 (5 bases). In germline, CDR1 is LGHDT, CDR2 YNNKEL (reference sequence). V was pared by 4 bases and J by 0 bases, with 16 bases between. This CDR3 has 17 residues.

This clone has just one count. The V and J genes are TRBV5-5 and TRBJ1-1, with a weak D call TRBD1 (5 bases). V lost 7 bases and J lost 0, with 16 bases in between. The CDR3 contains 15 residues. Germline CDR1 reads SGHKS; CDR2 reads YYEKEE (reference sequence). CDR3 nucleotides: TGTGCCAGCGAACGGACAAGCGCCATGAACACTGAAGCTTTCTTT. Protein product: CASERTSAMNTEAFF.

This sequence joins TRBV20-1 and TRBJ1-3; no clear D gene. V was clipped by 3 bases and J by 3 bases, with 3 bases between them. CDR1 is DFQATT, CDR2 SNEGSKA, per germline (reference sequence). The CDR3 contains 11 residues. The CDR3 protein is CSASDGNTIYF. The CDR3 nucleotides are TGCAGTGCTAGCGATGGAAACACCATATATTTT.

The chain carries TRBV12-5 and TRBJ1-4; D ambiguous. Trimming pared 5 bases from V and 7 bases from J, leaving 14 bases between. This CDR3 is built from 14 residues. CDR1 and CDR2 from the germline V gene are LGHNT and FRNRAP. The CDR3 DNA reads TGTGCTAGTGGTGATCCCTCGGGAGGTGAAAAACTGTTTTTT. Amino acids: CASGDPSGGEKLFF.

This sequence joins TRBV19 and TRBJ1-5; 8 bases agree with TRBD1. The CDR3 spans 14 residues. CDR1 and CDR2 (germline): LNHDA, SQIVND (reference sequence). V shed 10 bases and J 6 bases; nucleotides not matched to a gene: 11. Here the CDR3 reads CATQTGVGRQPQHF. DNA of the CDR3: TGTGCCACCCAGACAGGGGTTGGGCGTCAGCCCCAGCATTTT.

The rearrangement joins TRBV6-5 to TRBJ1-2; TRBD1 aligns across 9 bases. CDR3 size: 14 residues. The V and J ends lost 5 bases and 1 base, in that order; junction bases with no gene match: 2. The germline CDR1 and CDR2 sequences are MNHEY and SVGAGI. The CDR3 protein is CASSRQGVNYGYTF. The CDR3 nucleotides are TGTGCCAGCAGTCGACAGGGGGTTAACTATGGCTACACCTTC.